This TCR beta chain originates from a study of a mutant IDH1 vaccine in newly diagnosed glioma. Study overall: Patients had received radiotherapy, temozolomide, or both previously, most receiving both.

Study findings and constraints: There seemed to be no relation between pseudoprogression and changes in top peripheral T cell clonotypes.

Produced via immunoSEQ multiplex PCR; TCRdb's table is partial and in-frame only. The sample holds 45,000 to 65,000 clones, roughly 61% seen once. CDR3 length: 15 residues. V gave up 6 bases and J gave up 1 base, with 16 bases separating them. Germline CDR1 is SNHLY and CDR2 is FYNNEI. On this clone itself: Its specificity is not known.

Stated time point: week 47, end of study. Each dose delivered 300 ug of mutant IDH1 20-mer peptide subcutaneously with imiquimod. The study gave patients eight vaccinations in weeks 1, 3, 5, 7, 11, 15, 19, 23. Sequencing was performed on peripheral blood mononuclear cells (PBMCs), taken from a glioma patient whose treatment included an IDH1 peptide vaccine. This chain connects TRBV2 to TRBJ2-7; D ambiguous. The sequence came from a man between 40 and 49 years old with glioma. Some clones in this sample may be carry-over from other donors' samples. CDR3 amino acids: CASSSDPVGSYEQYF. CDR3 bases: TGTGCCAGCAGCTCGGATCCTGTGGGTTCCTACGAGCAGTACTTC.